The present T cell receptor beta chain was sequenced within a study of T cells after yellow fever vaccination. Background on the study: When fractions had low cell numbers, they were prepared with SMART-Seq v4 Ultra Low Input. Points from the study as a whole: Weaker overall, the secondary response nonetheless peaked faster (day 5 versus 15).

This clonotype was counted ten times or more. Antigen: not known. V trimming: 2 bases; J trimming: 4 bases; junction bases outside the gene matches: 10. The CDR3 is 17 amino acids. Germline CDR1 reads SGHRS; CDR2 reads YFSETQ. As TCR cDNA was made by 5'RACE template switching, a universal primer site and UMIs were added. In TCRdb, the 5' RACE reads were re-called with MiXCR into one record per CDR3 protein. The sample has about 350,000 distinct CDR3 sequences; roughly 11% are singletons. This chain connects TRBV5-1 to TRBJ2-5, with 11 bases lining up with TRBD1. The receptor comes from a man aged 18 to 35 who received the YFV17D yellow fever vaccine. Sequenced material: PBMCs, taken on the day of the first yellow fever vaccination. For the CDR3, the DNA is TGCGCCAGCAGCTTTACCGGGACAGGGGGGGGTGGAGAGACCCAGTACTTC. It yields the protein CASSFTGTGGGGETQYF. The full variable domain, rest sourced from reference TRBV5-1 and TRBJ2-5, is KAGVTQTPRYLIKTRGQQVTLSCSPISGHRSVSWYQQTPGQGLQFLFEYFSETQRNKGNFPGRFSGRQFSNSRSEMNVSTLELGDSALYLCASSFTGTGGGGETQYFGPGTRLLVL.